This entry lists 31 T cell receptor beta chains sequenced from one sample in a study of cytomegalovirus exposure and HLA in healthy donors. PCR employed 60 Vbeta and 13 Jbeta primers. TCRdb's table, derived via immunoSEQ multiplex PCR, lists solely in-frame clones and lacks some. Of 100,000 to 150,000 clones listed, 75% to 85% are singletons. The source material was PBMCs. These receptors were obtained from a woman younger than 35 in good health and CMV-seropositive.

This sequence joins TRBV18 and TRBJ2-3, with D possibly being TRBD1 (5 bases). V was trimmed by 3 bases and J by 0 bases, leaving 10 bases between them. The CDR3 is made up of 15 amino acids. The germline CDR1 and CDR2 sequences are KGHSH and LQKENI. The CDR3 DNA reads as TGTGCCAGCTCACCCTCGCGACAGAGCACAGATACGCAGTATTTT. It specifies CASSPSRQSTDTQYF.

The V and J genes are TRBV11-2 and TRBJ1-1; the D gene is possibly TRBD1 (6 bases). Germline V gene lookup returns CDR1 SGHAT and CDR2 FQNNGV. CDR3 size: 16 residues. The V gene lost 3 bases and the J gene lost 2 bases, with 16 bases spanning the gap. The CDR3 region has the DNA TGTGCCAGCAGCTTCTACACCGGGACAAGAAACACTGAAGCTTTCTTT. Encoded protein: CASSFYTGTRNTEAFF.

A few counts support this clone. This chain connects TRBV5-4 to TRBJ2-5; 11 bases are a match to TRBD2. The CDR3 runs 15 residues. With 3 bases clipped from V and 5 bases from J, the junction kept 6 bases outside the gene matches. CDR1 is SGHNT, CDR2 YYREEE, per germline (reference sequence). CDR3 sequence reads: CASSSLTSGVETQYF. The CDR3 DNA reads TGTGCCAGCAGCTCCCTGACTAGCGGGGTCGAGACCCAGTACTTC.

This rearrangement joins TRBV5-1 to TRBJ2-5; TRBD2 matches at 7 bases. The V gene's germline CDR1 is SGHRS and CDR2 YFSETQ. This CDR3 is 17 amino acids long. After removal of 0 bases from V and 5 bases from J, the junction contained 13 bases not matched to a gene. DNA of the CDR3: TGCGCCAGCAGCTTGGATGCCAGCGGGGTCCCCGGGGAGACCCAGTACTTC. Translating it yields CASSLDASGVPGETQYF.

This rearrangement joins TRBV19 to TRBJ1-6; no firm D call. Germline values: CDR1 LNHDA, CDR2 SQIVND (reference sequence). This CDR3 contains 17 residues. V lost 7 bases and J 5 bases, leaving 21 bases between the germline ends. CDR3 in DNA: TGTGCCAGTAAACCCAGAATTAATGACGGGGATAATTCACCCCTCCACTTT. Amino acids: CASKPRINDGDNSPLHF.

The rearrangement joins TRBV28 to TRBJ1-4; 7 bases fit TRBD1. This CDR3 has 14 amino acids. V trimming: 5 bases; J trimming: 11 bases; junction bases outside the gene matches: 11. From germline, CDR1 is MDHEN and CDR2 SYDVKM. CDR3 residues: CASSRTGQPYKLFF. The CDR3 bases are TGTGCCAGCAGTCGGACAGGCCAACCCTATAAACTGTTTTTT.

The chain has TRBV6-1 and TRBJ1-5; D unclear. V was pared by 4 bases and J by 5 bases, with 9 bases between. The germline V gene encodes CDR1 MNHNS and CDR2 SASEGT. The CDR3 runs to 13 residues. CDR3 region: CASSVDGDQPQHF. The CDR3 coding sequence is TGTGCCAGCAGTGTGGACGGGGATCAGCCCCAGCATTTT.

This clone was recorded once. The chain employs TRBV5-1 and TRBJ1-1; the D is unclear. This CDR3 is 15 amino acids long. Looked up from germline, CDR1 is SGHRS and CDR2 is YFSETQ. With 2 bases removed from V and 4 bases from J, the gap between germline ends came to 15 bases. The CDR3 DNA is TGCGCCAGCAGCTTTGTAGTAGAGGGAGCCACTGAAGCTTTCTTT. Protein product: CASSFVVEGATEAFF.

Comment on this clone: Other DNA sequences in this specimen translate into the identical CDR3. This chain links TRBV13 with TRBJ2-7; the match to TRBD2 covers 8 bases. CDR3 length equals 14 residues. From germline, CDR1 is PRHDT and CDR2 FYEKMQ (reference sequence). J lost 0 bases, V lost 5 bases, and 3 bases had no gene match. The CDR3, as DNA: TGTGCCAGCAGCCATCGGGGGGGCTCCTACGAGCAGTACTTC. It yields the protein CASSHRGGSYEQYF.

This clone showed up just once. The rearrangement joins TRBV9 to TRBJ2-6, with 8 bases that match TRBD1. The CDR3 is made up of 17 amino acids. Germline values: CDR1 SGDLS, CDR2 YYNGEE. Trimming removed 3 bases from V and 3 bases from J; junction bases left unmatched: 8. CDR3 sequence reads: CASSDPGGGVGANVLTF. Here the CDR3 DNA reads TGTGCCAGCAGCGATCCAGGGGGCGGGGTTGGGGCCAACGTCCTGACTTTC.

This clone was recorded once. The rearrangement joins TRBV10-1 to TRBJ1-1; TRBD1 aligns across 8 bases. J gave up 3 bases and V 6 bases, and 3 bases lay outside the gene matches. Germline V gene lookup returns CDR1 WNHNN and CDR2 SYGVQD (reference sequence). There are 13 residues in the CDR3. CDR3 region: CASRETGDTEAFF. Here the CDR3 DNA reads TGCGCCAGCAGGGAGACAGGGGACACTGAAGCTTTCTTT.

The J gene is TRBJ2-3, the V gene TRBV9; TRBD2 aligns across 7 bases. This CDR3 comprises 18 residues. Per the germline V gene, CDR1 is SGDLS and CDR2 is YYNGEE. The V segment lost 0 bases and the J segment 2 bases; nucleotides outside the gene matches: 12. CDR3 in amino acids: CASSVADMGGGSTDTQYF. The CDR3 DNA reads TGTGCCAGCAGCGTAGCTGATATGGGGGGGGGTTCCACAGATACGCAGTATTTT.

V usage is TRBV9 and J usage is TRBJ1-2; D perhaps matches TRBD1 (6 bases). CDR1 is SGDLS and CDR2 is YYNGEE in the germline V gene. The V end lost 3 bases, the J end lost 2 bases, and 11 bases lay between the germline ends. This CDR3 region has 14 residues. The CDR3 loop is CASSGTEINYGYTF. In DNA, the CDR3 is TGTGCCAGCAGCGGGACAGAAATAAACTATGGCTACACCTTC. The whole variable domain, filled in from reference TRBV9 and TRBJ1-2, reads DSGVTQTPKHLITATGQRVTLRCSPRSGDLSVYWYQQSLDQGLQFLIQYYNGEERAKGNILERFSAQQFPDLHSELNLSSLELGDSALYFCASSGTEINYGYTFGSGTRLTVV.

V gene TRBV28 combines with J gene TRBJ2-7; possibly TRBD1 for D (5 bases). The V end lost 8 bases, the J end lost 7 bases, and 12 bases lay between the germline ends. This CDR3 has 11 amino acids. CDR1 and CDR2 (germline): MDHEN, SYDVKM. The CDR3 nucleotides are TGTGCCAGCGGAATACAGGTAGAGCAGTACTTC. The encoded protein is CASGIQVEQYF.

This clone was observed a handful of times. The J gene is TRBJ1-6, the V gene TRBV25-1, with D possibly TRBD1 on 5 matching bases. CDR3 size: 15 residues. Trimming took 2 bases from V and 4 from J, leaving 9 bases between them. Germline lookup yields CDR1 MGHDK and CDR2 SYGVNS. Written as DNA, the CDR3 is TGTGCCAGCAGTGAAACAGGCGGATATAATTCACCCCTCCACTTT. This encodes CASSETGGYNSPLHF.

The CDR3 DNA sequence: TGCGCCAGCAGCCCCGCCCTCAGGGGGACCGGGGAGCTGTTTTTT. Translating gives CASSPALRGTGELFF. This chain links TRBV4-1 with TRBJ2-2, with 7 positions matching TRBD1. With 4 bases clipped from V and 5 bases from J, the junction kept 7 bases outside the gene matches. The germline V gene encodes CDR1 MGHRA and CDR2 YSYEKL. The CDR3 contains 15 residues.

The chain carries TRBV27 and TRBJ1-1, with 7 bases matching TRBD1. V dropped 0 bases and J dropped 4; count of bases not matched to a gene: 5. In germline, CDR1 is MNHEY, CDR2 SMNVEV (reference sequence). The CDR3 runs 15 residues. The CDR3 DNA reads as TGTGCCAGCAGTTTATCCCCAGGGGGACTCACTGAAGCTTTCTTT. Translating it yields CASSLSPGGLTEAFF.

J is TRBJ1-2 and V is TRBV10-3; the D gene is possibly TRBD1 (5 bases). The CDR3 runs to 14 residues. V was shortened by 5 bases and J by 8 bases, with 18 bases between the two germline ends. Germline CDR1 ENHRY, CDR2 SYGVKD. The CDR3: CAISHRPPDWGYTF. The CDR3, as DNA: TGTGCCATCAGTCACAGGCCCCCAGACTGGGGCTACACCTTC.

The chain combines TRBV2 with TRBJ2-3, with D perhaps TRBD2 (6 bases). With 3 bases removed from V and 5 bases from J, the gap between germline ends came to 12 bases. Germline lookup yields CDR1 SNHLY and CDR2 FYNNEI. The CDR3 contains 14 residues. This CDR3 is CASSETRGRDTQYF. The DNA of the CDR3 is TGTGCCAGCAGTGAGACCCGGGGGAGAGATACGCAGTATTTT. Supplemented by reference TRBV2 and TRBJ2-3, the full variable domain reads EPEVTQTPSHQVTQMGQEVILRCVPISNHLYFYWYRQILGQKVEFLVSFYNNEISEKSEIFDDQFSVERPDGSNFTLKIRSTKLEDSAMYFCASSETRGRDTQYFGPGTRLTVL.

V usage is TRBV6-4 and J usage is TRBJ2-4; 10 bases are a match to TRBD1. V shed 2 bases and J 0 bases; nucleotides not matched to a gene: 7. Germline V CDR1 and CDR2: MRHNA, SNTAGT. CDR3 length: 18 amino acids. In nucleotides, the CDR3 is TGTGCCAGCAGTGACGCAAAGGACAGGGGGGTAGCCAAAAACATTCAGTACTTC. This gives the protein CASSDAKDRGVAKNIQYF.

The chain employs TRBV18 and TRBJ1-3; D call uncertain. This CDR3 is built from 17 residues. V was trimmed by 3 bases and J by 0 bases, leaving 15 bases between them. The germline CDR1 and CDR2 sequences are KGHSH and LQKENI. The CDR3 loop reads CASSPSLSFSSGNTIYF. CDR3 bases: TGTGCCAGCTCACCTTCACTGAGTTTTAGCTCTGGAAACACCATATATTTT.

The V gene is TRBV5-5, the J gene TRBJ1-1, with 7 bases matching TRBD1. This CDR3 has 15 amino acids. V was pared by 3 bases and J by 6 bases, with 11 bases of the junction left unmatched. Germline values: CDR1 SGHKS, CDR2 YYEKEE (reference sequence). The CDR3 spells CASSWAPGGEAEAFF. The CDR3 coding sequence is TGTGCCAGCAGCTGGGCCCCAGGGGGAGAGGCTGAAGCTTTCTTT.

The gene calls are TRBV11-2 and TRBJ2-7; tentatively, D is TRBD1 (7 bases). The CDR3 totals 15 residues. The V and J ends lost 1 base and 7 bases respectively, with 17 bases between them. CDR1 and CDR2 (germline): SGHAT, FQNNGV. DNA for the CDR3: TGTGCCAGCAGCTTAGCGGGGCAGGGGGGTCTTGAGCAGTACTTC. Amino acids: CASSLAGQGGLEQYF.

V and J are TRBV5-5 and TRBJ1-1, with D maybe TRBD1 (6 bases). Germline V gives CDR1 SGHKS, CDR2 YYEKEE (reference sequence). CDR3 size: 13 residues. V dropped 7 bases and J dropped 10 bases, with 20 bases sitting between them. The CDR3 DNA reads TGTGCCAGCTACATAGCGGGGGGCGCTAGAGCTTTCTTT. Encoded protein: CASYIAGGARAFF.

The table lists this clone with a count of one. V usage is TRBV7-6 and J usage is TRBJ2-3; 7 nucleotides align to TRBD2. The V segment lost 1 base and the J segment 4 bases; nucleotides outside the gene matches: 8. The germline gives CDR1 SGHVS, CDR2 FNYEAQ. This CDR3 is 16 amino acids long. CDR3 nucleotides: TGTGCCAGCAGCTTAGGGGGGGGACTTATCTCAGATACGCAGTATTTT. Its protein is CASSLGGGLISDTQYF.

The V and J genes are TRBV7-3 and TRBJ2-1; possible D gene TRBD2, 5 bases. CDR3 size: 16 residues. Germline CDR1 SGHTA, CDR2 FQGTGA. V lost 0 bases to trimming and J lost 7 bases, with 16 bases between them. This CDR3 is CASSLTGRTQRNEQFF. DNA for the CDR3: TGTGCCAGCAGCTTAACGGGAAGGACTCAGAGGAATGAGCAGTTCTTC. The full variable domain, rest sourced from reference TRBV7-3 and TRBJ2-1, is GAGVSQTPSNKVTEKGKYVELRCDPISGHTALYWYRQSLGQGPEFLIYFQGTGAADDSGLPNDRFFAVRPEGSVSTLKIQRTERGDSAVYLCASSLTGRTQRNEQFFGPGTRLTVL.

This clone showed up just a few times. The CDR3 region is CASSLWGSGTDTQYF. The CDR3 DNA follows: TGTGCCAGCAGCTTGTGGGGCTCCGGCACAGATACGCAGTATTTT. The genes are TRBV5-4 and TRBJ2-3; a possible D gene is TRBD1 (5 bases). The germline V gene has CDR1 SGHNT and CDR2 YYREEE (reference sequence). V was trimmed by 1 base and J by 1 base, leaving 10 bases between them. This CDR3 spans 15 amino acids.

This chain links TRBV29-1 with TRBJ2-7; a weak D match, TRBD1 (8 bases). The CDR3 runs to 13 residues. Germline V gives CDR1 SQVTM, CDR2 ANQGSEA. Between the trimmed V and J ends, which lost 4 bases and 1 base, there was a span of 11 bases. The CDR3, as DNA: TGCAGCGTTGTACAGGGGGGGTCCTACGAGCAGTACTTC. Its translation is CSVVQGGSYEQYF.

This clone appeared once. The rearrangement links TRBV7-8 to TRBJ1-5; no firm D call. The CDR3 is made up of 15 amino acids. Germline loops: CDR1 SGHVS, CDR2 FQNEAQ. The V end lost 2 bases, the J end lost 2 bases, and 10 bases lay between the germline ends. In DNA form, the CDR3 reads TGTGCCAGCAGCTTATGGGAAGCGGGCAATCAGCCCCAGCATTTT. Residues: CASSLWEAGNQPQHF.

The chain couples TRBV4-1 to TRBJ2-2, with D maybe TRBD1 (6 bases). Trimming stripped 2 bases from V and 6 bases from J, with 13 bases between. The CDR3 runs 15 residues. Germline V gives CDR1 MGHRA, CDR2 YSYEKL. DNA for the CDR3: TGCGCCAGCAGCCAAAGACAGGCAGGGGCCGGGGAGCTGTTTTTT. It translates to CASSQRQAGAGELFF.

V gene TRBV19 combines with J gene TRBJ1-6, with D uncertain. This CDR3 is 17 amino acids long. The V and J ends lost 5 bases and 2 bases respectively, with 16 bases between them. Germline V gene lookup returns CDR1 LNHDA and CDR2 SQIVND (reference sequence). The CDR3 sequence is CASSPDGVIPYNSPLHF. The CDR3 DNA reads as TGTGCCAGTAGTCCCGACGGAGTAATCCCCTATAATTCACCCCTCCACTTT.